These 19 T cell receptor beta chains were sequenced from one sample in a study of T cells after yellow fever vaccination. TCRdb reanalysed the 5' RACE reads using MiXCR and keeps one entry per CDR3 protein. This sample yields some 110,000 distinct CDR3 sequences, of which roughly 8.9% are seen a single time; 25% belongs to the top ten. The specimen was CD8+ T cells sorted from PBMCs, collected 45 days after the yellow fever booster vaccination. The receptors originated from a man in his thirties or forties who received the YFV17D yellow fever vaccine.

J is TRBJ2-5 and V is TRBV7-8; perhaps TRBD2 as D (6 bases). The CDR3 length is 15 residues. V shed 5 bases and J shed 5 bases, with 18 bases lying between them. Looked up from germline, CDR1 is SGHVS and CDR2 is FQNEAQ. CDR3 amino acids: CASSPQRALGETQYF. Written as DNA, the CDR3 is TGTGCCAGCAGCCCCCAGCGGGCCCTGGGGGAGACCCAGTACTTC. The full variable domain, in which reference TRBV7-8 and TRBJ2-5 provide the parts outside the CDR3, is GAGVSQSPRYKVAKRGQDVALRCDPISGHVSLFWYQQALGQGPEFLTYFQNEAQLDKSGLPSDRFFAERPEGSVSTLKIQRTQQEDSAVYLCASSPQRALGETQYFGPGTRLLVL.

This clonotype was detected many times. The rearrangement uses TRBV4-3 and TRBJ2-7; the D gene is possibly TRBD2 (6 bases). V shed 3 bases and J shed 2 bases, with 17 bases lying between them. This CDR3 has 16 amino acids. The germline V gene has CDR1 LGHNA and CDR2 YSLEER. The CDR3 DNA reads as TGCGCCAGCAGCCAGAGCGGGTCCCGAACACCCTACGAGCAGTACTTC. The encoded protein is CASSQSGSRTPYEQYF.

At least ten counts were recorded for this clonotype. This sequence joins TRBV15 and TRBJ2-1, with D possibly TRBD2 on 6 matching bases. In germline, CDR1 is LNHNV, CDR2 YYDKDF (reference sequence). This CDR3 contains 16 residues. With 7 bases removed from V and 0 bases from J, the gap between germline ends came to 16 bases. CDR3 DNA sequence: TGTGCCACCATCTCCGGGGAGGCGAGCTCCTACAATGAGCAGTTCTTC. This gives the protein CATISGEASSYNEQFF.

This clonotype was recorded many times. The V and J genes are TRBV12-3 or TRBV12-4 and TRBJ2-1; 7 bases line up with TRBD2. Germline trimming cut 6 bases from V and 6 bases from J; bases unmatched to any gene: 11. The CDR3 spans 15 residues. As DNA, the CDR3 is TGTGCCAGCAGCCCAGCTAGCGGCGGGGGCAATGAGCAGTTCTTC. Protein product: CASSPASGGGNEQFF.

This clonotype was counted ten times or more. The V and J genes are TRBV14 and TRBJ2-3; no firm D call. V was cut by 1 base and J by 2 bases, with 7 bases left in between. The CDR3 has 14 residues. Germline lookup yields CDR1 SGHDN and CDR2 FVKESK. Written as DNA, the CDR3 is TGTGCCAGCAGCCAAGGGTCCTTCACAGATACGCAGTATTTT. Amino acid sequence: CASSQGSFTDTQYF.

The chain uses TRBV7-2 and TRBJ2-7; TRBD2 matches 10 bases. V shed 3 bases, J shed 5 bases, and the junction held 7 bases outside the gene matches. This CDR3 has 15 amino acids. Germline values: CDR1 SGHTA, CDR2 FQGNSA. The CDR3 reads CASSFTAGGPHEQYF. CDR3 bases: TGTGCCAGCAGCTTTACAGCGGGAGGGCCGCACGAGCAGTACTTC.

This clonotype was found many times. This sequence joins TRBV5-1 and TRBJ2-1; D is unclear. V lost 2 bases, J lost 1 base, and 10 bases lay in between. CDR3 length: 15 residues. Germline CDR1 and CDR2: SGHRS and YFSETQ. The CDR3 coding sequence is TGCGCCAGCAGCTTCCGAGTTGGGTCCTACAATGAGCAGTTCTTC. Its protein is CASSFRVGSYNEQFF.

This clonotype appeared many times. The chain is built from TRBV20-1 and TRBJ2-7; a weak D match, TRBD2 (5 bases). Looked up from germline, CDR1 is DFQATT and CDR2 is SNEGSKA (reference sequence). The CDR3 runs to 15 residues. The V and J ends lost 2 bases and 7 bases respectively, with 21 bases between them. In nucleotides, the CDR3 is TGCAGTGCTAGACCACGGGCCCCCGGGAAGGTTGAGCAGTACTTC. It yields the protein CSARPRAPGKVEQYF.

This clonotype appeared many times. This chain's CDR3 is CASSYSGTHAYEQYF. CDR3 DNA: TGTGCCAGCAGTTACTCCGGGACTCACGCCTACGAGCAGTACTTC. V and J are TRBV6-5 and TRBJ2-7; TRBD2 might be the D (6 bases). The germline V and J ends were trimmed by 0 bases and 2 bases, with 11 bases remaining between them. The CDR3 is made up of 15 amino acids. In germline, CDR1 is MNHEY, CDR2 SVGAGI.

This clonotype was seen repeatedly, ten times or more. The V and J genes are TRBV7-6 and TRBJ1-1, with D hard to call. Per the germline V gene, CDR1 is SGHVS and CDR2 is FNYEAQ. Deletions cut 0 bases from V and 3 bases from J, with 11 bases between. The CDR3 contains 15 residues. The CDR3 sequence is CASSLALGTDTEAFF. CDR3 bases: TGTGCCAGCAGCTTAGCGCTTGGCACGGACACTGAAGCTTTCTTT.

The CDR3 DNA is TGCAGCGTTTCTACGGGACGTAACTATCAGCCCCAGCATTTT. Encoded protein: CSVSTGRNYQPQHF. The chain couples TRBV29-1 to TRBJ1-5; tentatively, D is TRBD1 (5 bases). V lost 5 bases and J lost 5, with 16 bases in between. Germline CDR1 is SQVTM and CDR2 is ANQGSEA. The CDR3 sequence is 14 residues long. The complete variable domain, with remaining parts taken from reference TRBV29-1 and TRBJ1-5, reads SAVISQKPSRDICQRGTSLTIQCQVDSQVTMMFWYRQQPGQSLTLIATANQGSEATYESGFVIDKFPISRPNLTFSTLTVSNMSPEDSSIYLCSVSTGRNYQPQHFGDGTRLSIL.

CDR3 loop: CSARDGTANTEAFF. The CDR3 DNA reads as TGCAGTGCTAGAGATGGGACAGCAAACACTGAAGCTTTCTTT. The rearrangement uses TRBV20-1 and TRBJ1-1; TRBD1 agrees at 7 bases. Germline V gives CDR1 DFQATT, CDR2 SNEGSKA (reference sequence). The length of the CDR3 is 14 residues. V lost 0 bases to trimming and J lost 2 bases; unmatched junction nucleotides: 3.

This clonotype was recorded many times. The chain combines TRBV10-3 with TRBJ1-2; 9 bases fit TRBD1. With 6 bases clipped from V and 5 bases from J, the junction kept 7 bases outside the gene matches. Germline CDR1 ENHRY, CDR2 SYGVKD. This CDR3 has 14 amino acids. CDR3 in DNA: TGTGCCATCAGGGGGGGACAGGGTGAATATGGCTACACCTTC. Translating gives CAIRGGQGEYGYTF.

This chain links TRBV19 with TRBJ2-3; 8 bases agree with TRBD2. The CDR3 has 13 residues. Germline V CDR1 and CDR2: LNHDA, SQIVND (reference sequence). With V trimmed by 9 bases and J by 3 bases, 5 bases remained unmatched. This CDR3 is CASGTSSTDTQYF. CDR3 bases: TGTGCCAGCGGGACTAGTTCGACAGATACGCAGTATTTT.

This clonotype was seen only a few times. The CDR3 region has the DNA TGTGCCAGCAGATACAGCGGGGGGAACACTGAAGCTTTCTTT. This gives the protein CASRYSGGNTEAFF. The J gene is TRBJ1-1, the V gene TRBV19; tentatively, D is TRBD1 (5 bases). Per the germline V gene, CDR1 is LNHDA and CDR2 is SQIVND (reference sequence). Trimming pared 9 bases from V and 1 base from J, leaving 15 bases between. The CDR3 is made up of 14 amino acids.

There are many counts of this clonotype. The chain is built from TRBV6-6 and TRBJ2-5; no reliable D call. CDR3 length equals 12 residues. CDR1 and CDR2 from the germline V gene are MNHNY and SVGAGI (reference sequence). V lost 7 bases, J lost 5 bases, and 11 bases lay in between. The DNA of the CDR3 is TGTGCCAGCATCGACTCGTGGGAGACCCAGTACTTC. This codes for CASIDSWETQYF.

This clonotype was counted many times. The chain couples TRBV14 to TRBJ1-3; tentative D call: TRBD1 (6 bases). Per germline, CDR1 SGHDN and CDR2 FVKESK. The CDR3 runs 14 residues. Deletions cut 4 bases from V and 4 bases from J, with 11 bases between. The CDR3 reads CASSPGHGGNTIYF. The CDR3 DNA is TGTGCCAGCAGCCCGGGACATGGAGGAAACACCATATATTTT.

This chain uses TRBV6-2 or TRBV6-3 with TRBJ2-5; no definite D call. V was trimmed by 5 bases and J by 5 bases, leaving 6 bases between them. Looked up from germline, CDR1 is MNHEY and CDR2 is SVGEGT. The CDR3 runs to 11 residues. The CDR3 spells CASSTEETQYF. The CDR3 nucleotides read TGTGCCAGCAGTACCGAGGAGACCCAGTACTTC.

The sample holds many counts of this clonotype. This chain joins TRBV27 and TRBJ2-1, with D hard to call. Looked up from germline, CDR1 is MNHEY and CDR2 is SMNVEV (reference sequence). V lost 7 bases, J lost 8 bases, and 18 bases lay in between. This CDR3 has 14 residues. The CDR3 spells CASTPYPGFDEQFF. The CDR3 region has the DNA TGTGCCAGCACCCCATATCCCGGTTTCGATGAGCAGTTCTTC.